Below are 2 T cell receptor beta chains sequenced from a single sample in a study of CD8+CD57+ T cells in acquired aplastic anemia. Patients selected for sequencing had displayed CD8+CD57+ cell expansion by flow cytometry. Genomic DNA templated the TCR beta VDJ and CDR3 profiling. A single record per CDR3 protein comes from TCRdb applying MiXCR to the reads. The data contain about 98,000 distinct CDR3 sequences, about 67% of them seen just once; the ten biggest clones take up about 60%. What was sequenced was sorted CD4+, CD8+, or CD8+CD57+ T cells (not recorded which) from PBMCs. The receptors stem from a human donor with aplastic anemia.

The chain employs TRBV20-1 and TRBJ1-1; tentatively, D is TRBD1 (5 bases). Germline V lookup: CDR1 DFQATT, CDR2 SNEGSKA (reference sequence). The CDR3 is 12 residues long. V lost 5 bases, J lost 3 bases, and 10 bases lay in between. CDR3 residues: CSADGHHTEAFF. CDR3 in DNA: TGCAGTGCTGACGGACACCACACTGAAGCTTTCTTT.

The chain couples TRBV7-8 to TRBJ1-1; TRBD1 is a possible D gene (5 bases). The CDR3 is 15 amino acids. V was shortened by 5 bases and J by 5 bases, with 18 bases between the two germline ends. Germline CDR1 is SGHVS and CDR2 is FQNEAQ. CDR3 bases: TGTGCCAGCAGCCGAGGGGACCTAAGAGGGACTGAAGCTTTCTTT. This codes for CASSRGDLRGTEAFF.